This TCR beta chain was captured in a study of PD-1 blockade in classical Hodgkin lymphoma. The study's findings and limits: Underlying causes for the observed repertoire differences were not defined, possibly disease activity or prior therapy. Reports indicated that newly diagnosed patients had lower baseline TCR diversity than healthy donors did.

In regard to this clone: The antigen is undetermined.

The time point denotes: newly diagnosed, previously untreated cHL patient sample. Newly diagnosed, untreated classical Hodgkin lymphoma PBMCs provided comparison. This table comes from immunoSEQ multiplex PCR, and its TCRdb copy is limited to in-frame clones, with some not included. The table lists tens of thousands of clones, approximately 91% of them singletons. Germline V gene data show CDR1 as PRHDT and CDR2 as FYEKMQ (reference sequence). The CDR3 loop spans 15 amino acids. Trimming removed 5 bases from V and 8 bases from J, with 18 bases in between. This TCR derives from a human donor with classical Hodgkin lymphoma. The sample was peripheral blood mononuclear cells (PBMCs). The chain employs TRBV13 and TRBJ1-4, with D possibly being TRBD1 (6 bases). DNA of the CDR3: TGTGCCAGCAGCCTCGGGACAACAGCAAGGGAAAAACTGTTTTTT. Protein sequence: CASSLGTTAREKLFF.